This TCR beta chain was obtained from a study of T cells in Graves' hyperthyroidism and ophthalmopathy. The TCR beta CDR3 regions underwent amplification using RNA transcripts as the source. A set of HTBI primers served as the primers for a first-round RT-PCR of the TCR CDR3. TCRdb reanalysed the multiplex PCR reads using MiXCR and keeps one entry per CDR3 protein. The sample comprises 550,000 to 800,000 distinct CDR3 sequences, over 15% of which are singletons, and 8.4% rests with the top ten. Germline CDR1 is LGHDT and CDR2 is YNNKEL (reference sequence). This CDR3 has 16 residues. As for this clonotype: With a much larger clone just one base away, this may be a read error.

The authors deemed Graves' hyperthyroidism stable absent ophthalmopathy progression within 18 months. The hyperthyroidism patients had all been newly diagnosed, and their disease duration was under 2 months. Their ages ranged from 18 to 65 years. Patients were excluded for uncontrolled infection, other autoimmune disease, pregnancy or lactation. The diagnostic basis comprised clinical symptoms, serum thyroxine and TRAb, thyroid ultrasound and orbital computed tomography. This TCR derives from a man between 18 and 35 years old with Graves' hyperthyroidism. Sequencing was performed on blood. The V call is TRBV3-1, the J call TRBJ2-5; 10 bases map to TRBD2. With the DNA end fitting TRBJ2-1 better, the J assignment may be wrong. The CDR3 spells CASSQDWTSGKETQFF. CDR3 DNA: TGTGCCAGCAGCCAAGATTGGACTAGCGGTAAAGAGACCCAGTTCTTC.